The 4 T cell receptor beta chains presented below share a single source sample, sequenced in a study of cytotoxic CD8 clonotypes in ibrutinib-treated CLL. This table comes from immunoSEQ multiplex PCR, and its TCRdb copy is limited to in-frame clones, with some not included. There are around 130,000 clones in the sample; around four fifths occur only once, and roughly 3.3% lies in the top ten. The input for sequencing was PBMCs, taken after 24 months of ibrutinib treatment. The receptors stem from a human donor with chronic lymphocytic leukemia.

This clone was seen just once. The CDR3 is CASRIQGSGANVLTF. CDR3 in DNA: TGTGCCAGCAGGATACAGGGCTCTGGGGCCAACGTCCTGACTTTC. This chain links TRBV6-5 with TRBJ2-6, with D perhaps matching TRBD1 (6 bases). With 6 bases removed from V and 0 bases from J, the gap between germline ends came to 9 bases. Germline CDR1 is MNHEY and CDR2 is SVGAGI. This CDR3 is 15 amino acids long.

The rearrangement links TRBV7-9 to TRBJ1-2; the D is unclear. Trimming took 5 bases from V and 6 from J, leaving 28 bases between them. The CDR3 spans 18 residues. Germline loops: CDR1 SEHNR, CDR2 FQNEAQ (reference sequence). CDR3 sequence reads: CASSRGRAGPLKRDGYTF. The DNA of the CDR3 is TGTGCCAGCAGCCGCGGTCGGGCGGGCCCGTTAAAAAGGGATGGCTACACCTTC.

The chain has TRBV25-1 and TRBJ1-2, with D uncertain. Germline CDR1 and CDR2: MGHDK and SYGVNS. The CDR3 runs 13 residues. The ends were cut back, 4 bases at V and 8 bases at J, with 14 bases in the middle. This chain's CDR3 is CASSAPVRGGYTF. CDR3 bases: TGTGCCAGCAGTGCCCCGGTCCGGGGAGGCTACACCTTC.

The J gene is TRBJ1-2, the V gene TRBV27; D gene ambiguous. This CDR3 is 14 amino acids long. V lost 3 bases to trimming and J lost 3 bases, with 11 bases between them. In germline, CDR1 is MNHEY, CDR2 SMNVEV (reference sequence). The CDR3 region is CASSLWSGDYGYTF. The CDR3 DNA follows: TGTGCCAGCAGTTTGTGGTCCGGGGACTATGGCTACACCTTC.